The present T cell receptor beta chain was sequenced within a study of a mutant IDH1 vaccine in newly diagnosed glioma. Background on the study: Across weeks 1, 3, 5, 7, 11, 15, 19 and 23, patients received a vaccination each time, eight in all. Vaccinations were initiated 4-6 weeks following radiotherapy alone, or were given together with temozolomide cycles.

Stated time point: week 23, last vaccination. With topical imiquimod, each dose of the vaccine consisted of 300 ug of mutant IDH1 20-mer peptide. The CDR3 extends over 11 amino acids. Between the trimmed V and J ends, which lost 6 bases and 15 bases, there was a span of 15 bases. CDR1 is LNHDA and CDR2 is SQIVND in the germline V gene (reference sequence). Remarks on this clone: The antigen is unknown.

Method: immunoSEQ multiplex PCR; TCRdb's copy keeps in-frame clones and lacks some. The sample has some 80,000 clones; more than 70% are singletons. The receptor's source is a woman in her 50s with glioma. The gene calls are TRBV19 and TRBJ2-1, with D tentatively TRBD1 (5 bases). The material sequenced was PBMCs, taken from a glioma patient whose treatment included an IDH1 peptide vaccine. As DNA, the CDR3 is TGTGCCAGTAGCAAGCGAGACAGTCGGTTCTTC. Translating it yields CASSKRDSRFF.